These 9 T cell receptor beta chains came from one sample sequenced in a study of T cells in Graves' hyperthyroidism and ophthalmopathy. RNA transcripts provided the source from which TCR beta CDR3 regions were amplified. The HTBI primer set drove a first-round RT-PCR of the TCR CDR3. TCRdb re-called the multiplex PCR reads through MiXCR, storing one row per CDR3 protein. The profile shows 300,000 to 450,000 distinct CDR3 sequences, roughly 15% of them singletons. The sequenced sample was blood. These receptor sequences come from a woman between 25 and 40 years old with Graves' ophthalmopathy.

This clonotype was counted at least ten times. The genes are TRBV20-1 and TRBJ1-2, with D tentatively TRBD1 (6 bases). The CDR3 has 15 amino acids. The ends were cut back, 1 base at V and 4 bases at J, with 16 bases in the middle. Germline-derived CDR1 and CDR2 are DFQATT and SNEGSKA (reference sequence). The CDR3 protein is CSARGVGTGSYGYTF. The DNA for the CDR3 is TGCAGTGCTAGAGGGGTTGGTACAGGGTCCTATGGCTACACCTTC.

This clonotype was observed a few times. The V gene is TRBV20-1, the J gene TRBJ2-5; possible D gene TRBD1, 5 bases. Trimming removed 6 bases at V and 5 bases at J, with 19 bases between. This CDR3 comprises 14 residues. Germline loops: CDR1 DFQATT, CDR2 SNEGSKA (reference sequence). The CDR3 is CSATLDTSTETQYF. In nucleotides, the CDR3 is TGCAGTGCCACCCTGGACACCTCAACCGAGACCCAGTACTTC.

This clonotype was seen ten or more times. The rearrangement links TRBV28 to TRBJ2-2; 10 bases line up with TRBD1. Germline CDR1 is MDHEN and CDR2 is SYDVKM. The V gene end was trimmed by 6 bases and the J gene end by 6 bases; junction bases not matched to a gene: 7. The CDR3 has 15 residues. DNA for the CDR3: TGTGCCAGCAGGACAGGGGGCGCGTTCGCCGGGGAGCTGTTTTTT. Encoded protein: CASRTGGAFAGELFF.

This clonotype was seen repeatedly, ten times or more. The chain employs TRBV3-1 and TRBJ2-7, with TRBD1 as a possible D gene (6 bases). This CDR3 is built from 13 residues. Between the trimmed V and J ends, which lost 6 bases and 4 bases, there was a span of 13 bases. Germline V gene data show CDR1 as LGHDT and CDR2 as YNNKEL (reference sequence). CDR3 coding DNA: TGTGCCAGCAGGAAGACAGGCTTATACGAGCAGTACTTC. Translating it yields CASRKTGLYEQYF.

The rearrangement joins TRBV11-1 to TRBJ2-1, with 9 bases identical to TRBD1. Per the germline V gene, CDR1 is SGHAT and CDR2 is FQDESV (reference sequence). J was trimmed by 7 bases and V by 4 bases; bases with no gene match: 8. This CDR3 is built from 15 residues. For the CDR3, the DNA is TGTGCCAGCAGCTCCTCCGGGACAGGGTTGAATGAGCAGTTCTTC. Protein product: CASSSSGTGLNEQFF.

There are many counts of this clonotype. The V gene is TRBV11-2, the J gene TRBJ1-5; D is possibly TRBD1 (5 bases). Germline values: CDR1 SGHAT, CDR2 FQNNGV. The V end was cut by 3 bases, the J end by 5 bases, with 8 bases between. This CDR3 spans 13 amino acids. CDR3 amino acids: CASSFGGDQPQHF. The DNA for the CDR3 is TGTGCCAGCAGCTTTGGGGGAGATCAGCCCCAGCATTTT.

This clonotype appeared many times. The chain recombines TRBV3-1 with TRBJ2-2; 11 bases align to TRBD1. Germline lookup yields CDR1 LGHDT and CDR2 YNNKEL (reference sequence). V was clipped by 8 bases and J by 4 bases; unmatched bases: 3. The CDR3 runs 14 residues. CDR3 protein: CASLGQGVTGELFF. The CDR3 DNA follows: TGTGCCAGCCTGGGACAGGGGGTCACCGGGGAGCTGTTTTTT.

J is TRBJ2-2 and V is TRBV20-1; TRBD1 might be the D (6 bases). The germline V gene encodes CDR1 DFQATT and CDR2 SNEGSKA (reference sequence). The CDR3 consists of 13 residues. Trimming pared 1 base from V and 6 bases from J, leaving 9 bases between. The CDR3 DNA reads as TGCAGTGCTAGAGTACAGGGCTCCGGGGAGCTGTTTTTT. Its translation is CSARVQGSGELFF.

The chain couples TRBV7-8 to TRBJ1-3; TRBD1 matches 7 bases. Trimming took 2 bases from V and 4 from J; bases not matched to a gene: 14. Germline-derived CDR1 and CDR2 are SGHVS and FQNEAQ. This CDR3 is 18 amino acids long. CDR3 sequence (DNA): TGTGCCAGCAGCTTACGAGCTTTTCAGGGGGAGTGGGGAAACACCATATATTTT. It yields the protein CASSLRAFQGEWGNTIYF.